This entry describes one T cell receptor beta chain. The source of the sample is a study of blood T cell repertoires in COVID-19. Germline V lookup: CDR1 MDHEN, CDR2 SYDVKM. The CDR3 has 15 residues. With 5 bases removed from V and 1 base from J, the gap between germline ends came to 14 bases. Residents of 24 US areas, aged roughly 18 to 89 years, made up the participants. Profiled with immunoSEQ multiplex PCR; TCRdb holds only in-frame clones, not every one. The sample includes hundreds of thousands of clones, more than 75% of them seen just once. This sequence originates from a woman in her fifties or sixties in a cohort exposed to, infected with or recovered from COVID-19 (not recorded which). V is TRBV28 and J is TRBJ1-1, with D perhaps TRBD1 (6 bases). The sequenced sample was PBMCs or T cells enriched from blood (not recorded which). The CDR3 bases are TGTGCCAGCAGTCAATGGCGGACAGCGAACACTGAAGCTTTCTTT. It encodes CASSQWRTANTEAFF.